This record concerns one TCR beta chain sequence. Antigen unknown. The CDR3 runs to 17 residues. CDR1 and CDR2 from the germline V gene are SEHNR and FQNEAQ (reference sequence). J lost 0 bases, V lost 8 bases, and 7 bases had no gene match. A sample-barcoded 5' primer and a J-beta primer mix were used in a second PCR of about 7 to 12 cycles. MiXCR, applied by TCRdb to the 5' RACE reads, yields one record per CDR3 protein. The data hold hundreds of thousands of distinct CDR3 sequences, with 58% observed a single time. These data are taken from a study of blood T cells in healthy people across ages. Points from the study as a whole: With naive T cell percentage, TCR beta diversity showed a strong correlation. Because sorting was not performed, PBMCs prevented conclusive naive versus antigen-experienced comparison.

Material for sequencing was blood. The sequence derives from a man aged 25-45 years in good health. The rearrangement links TRBV7-9 to TRBJ2-1; 13 nucleotides agree with TRBD2. The CDR3 sequence is CASSGLAGTSSYNEQFF. CDR3 nucleotide sequence: TGTGCCAGCTCGGGACTAGCGGGGACGAGCTCCTACAATGAGCAGTTCTTC.